This TCR beta chain comes out of a study of blood T cell repertoires in COVID-19. Study-level information: Nucleic acid was either cDNA or gDNA, and it came from T cells, B-cell-depleted T cells, or PBMCs.

The data were produced by immunoSEQ multiplex PCR, yet TCRdb's version contains in-frame clones alone and is incomplete. Among some 90,000 clones listed, approximately 88% were seen once. This receptor was taken from an older woman with COVID-19, enrolled during active disease. Sequencing was done on a sample of peripheral blood.

The CDR3 nucleotides are TGTGCCAGCTCACCAAGGACAGGGTTTGAAAAACTGTTTTTT. Translation: CASSPRTGFEKLFF. This chain links TRBV18 with TRBJ1-4; TRBD1 aligns across 8 bases. Germline V gene sequence: CDR1 KGHSH, CDR2 LQKENI. J gave up 7 bases and V 2 bases, and 3 bases lay outside the gene matches. This CDR3 contains 14 residues.